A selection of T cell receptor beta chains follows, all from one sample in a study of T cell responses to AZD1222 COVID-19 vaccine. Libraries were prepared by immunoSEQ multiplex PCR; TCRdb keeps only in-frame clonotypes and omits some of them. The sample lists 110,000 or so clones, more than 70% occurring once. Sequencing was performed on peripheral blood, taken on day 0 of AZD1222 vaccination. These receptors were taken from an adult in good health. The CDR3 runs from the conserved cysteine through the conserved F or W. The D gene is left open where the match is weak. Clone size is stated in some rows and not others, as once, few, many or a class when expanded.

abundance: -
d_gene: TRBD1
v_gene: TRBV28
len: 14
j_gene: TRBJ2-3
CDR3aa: CASKTGGATDTQYF
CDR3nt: TGTGCCAGCAAGACAGGGGGCGCAACAGATACGCAGTATTTT

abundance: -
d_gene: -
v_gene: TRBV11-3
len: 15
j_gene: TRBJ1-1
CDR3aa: CASAPHGAMNTEAFF
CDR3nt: TGTGCCAGCGCACCCCATGGGGCCATGAACACTGAAGCTTTCTTT

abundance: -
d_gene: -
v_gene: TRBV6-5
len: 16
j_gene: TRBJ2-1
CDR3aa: CASSYSNLGGYNEQFF
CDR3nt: TGTGCCAGCAGTTACTCGAATCTAGGGGGATACAATGAGCAGTTCTTC

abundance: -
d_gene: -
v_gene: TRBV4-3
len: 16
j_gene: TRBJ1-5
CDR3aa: CASSQDWGARNQPQHF
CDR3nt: TGCGCCAGCAGCCAAGATTGGGGGGCGCGCAATCAGCCCCAGCATTTT

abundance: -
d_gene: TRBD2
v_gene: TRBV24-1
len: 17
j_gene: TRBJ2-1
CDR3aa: CATSDLGVAGEDNEQFF
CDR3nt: TGTGCCACCAGTGATTTGGGGGTAGCGGGAGAGGACAATGAGCAGTTCTTC

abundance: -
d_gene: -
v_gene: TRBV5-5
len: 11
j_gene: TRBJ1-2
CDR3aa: CASSFIRGYTF
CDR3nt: TGTGCCAGCAGCTTTATCAGGGGCTACACCTTC

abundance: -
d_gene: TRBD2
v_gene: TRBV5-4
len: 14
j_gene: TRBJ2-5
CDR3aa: CASSFGGRQETQYF
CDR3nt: TGTGCCAGCAGCTTCGGGGGGAGGCAAGAGACCCAGTACTTC

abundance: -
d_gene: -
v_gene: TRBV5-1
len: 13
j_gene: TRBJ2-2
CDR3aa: CASGWERTGELFF
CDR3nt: TGCGCCAGCGGGTGGGAAAGGACCGGGGAGCTGTTTTTT

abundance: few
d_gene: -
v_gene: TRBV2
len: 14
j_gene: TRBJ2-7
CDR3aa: CASIRQPSSYEQYF
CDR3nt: TGTGCCAGCATTCGACAGCCCAGCTCCTACGAGCAGTACTTC

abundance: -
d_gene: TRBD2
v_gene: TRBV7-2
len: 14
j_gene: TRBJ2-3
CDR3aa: CASSPVASGYTQYF
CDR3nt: TGTGCCAGCAGCCCAGTGGCTAGCGGGTATACGCAGTATTTT

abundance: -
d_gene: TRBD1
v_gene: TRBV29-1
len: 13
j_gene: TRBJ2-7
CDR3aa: CSVEGQGAYEQYF
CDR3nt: TGCAGCGTTGAGGGACAGGGGGCTTACGAGCAGTACTTC

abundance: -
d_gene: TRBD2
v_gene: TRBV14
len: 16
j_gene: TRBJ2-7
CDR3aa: CASSQHGLAVLYEQYF
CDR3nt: TGTGCCAGCAGTCAGCACGGACTAGCGGTTCTCTACGAGCAGTACTTC

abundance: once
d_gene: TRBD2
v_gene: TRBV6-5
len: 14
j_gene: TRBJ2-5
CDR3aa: CASSSGARGETQYF
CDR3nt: TGTGCCAGCAGTAGCGGGGCAAGGGGAGAGACCCAGTACTTC

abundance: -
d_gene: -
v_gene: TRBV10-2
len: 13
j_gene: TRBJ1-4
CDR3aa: CASSLGGDEKLFF
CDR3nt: TGCGCCAGCAGCCTAGGGGGGGATGAAAAACTGTTTTTT

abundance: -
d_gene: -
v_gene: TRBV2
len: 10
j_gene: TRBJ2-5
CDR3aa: CASSGETQYF
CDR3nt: TGTGCCAGCTCTGGGGAGACCCAGTACTTC